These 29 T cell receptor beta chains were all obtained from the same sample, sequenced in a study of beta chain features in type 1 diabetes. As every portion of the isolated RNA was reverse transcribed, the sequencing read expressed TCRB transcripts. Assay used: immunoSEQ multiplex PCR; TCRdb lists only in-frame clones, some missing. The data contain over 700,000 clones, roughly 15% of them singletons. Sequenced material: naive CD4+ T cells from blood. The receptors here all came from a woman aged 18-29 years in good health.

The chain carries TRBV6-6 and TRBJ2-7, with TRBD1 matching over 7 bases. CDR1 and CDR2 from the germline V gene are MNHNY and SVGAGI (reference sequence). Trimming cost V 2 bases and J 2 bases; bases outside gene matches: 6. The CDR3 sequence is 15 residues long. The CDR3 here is CASSYTRQGPYEQYF. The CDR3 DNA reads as TGTGCCAGCAGTTACACTAGACAGGGTCCCTACGAGCAGTACTTC.

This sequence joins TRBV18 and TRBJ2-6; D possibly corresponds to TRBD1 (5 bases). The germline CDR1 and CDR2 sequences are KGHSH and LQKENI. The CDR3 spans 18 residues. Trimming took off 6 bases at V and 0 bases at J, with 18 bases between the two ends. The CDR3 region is CASSPNTGVISGANVLTF. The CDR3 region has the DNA TGTGCCAGCTCCCCAAATACAGGAGTAATCTCTGGGGCCAACGTCCTGACTTTC. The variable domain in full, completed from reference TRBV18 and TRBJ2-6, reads NAGVMQNPRHLVRRRGQEARLRCSPMKGHSHVYWYRQLPEEGLKFMVYLQKENIIDESGMPKERFSAEFPKEGPSILRIQQVVRGDSAAYFCASSPNTGVISGANVLTFGAGSRLTVL.

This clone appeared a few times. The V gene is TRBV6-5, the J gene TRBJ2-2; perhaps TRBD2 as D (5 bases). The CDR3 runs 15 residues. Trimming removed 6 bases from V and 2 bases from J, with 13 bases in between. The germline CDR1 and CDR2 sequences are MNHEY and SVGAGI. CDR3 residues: CASRPGIANTGELFF. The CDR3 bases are TGTGCCAGCAGGCCGGGGATAGCTAACACCGGGGAGCTGTTTTTT.

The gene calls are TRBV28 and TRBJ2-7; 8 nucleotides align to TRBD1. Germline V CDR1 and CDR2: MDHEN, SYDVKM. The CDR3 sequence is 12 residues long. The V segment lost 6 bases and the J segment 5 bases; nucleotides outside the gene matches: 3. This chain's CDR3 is CASSTGGNEQYF. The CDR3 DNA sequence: TGTGCCAGCAGCACAGGGGGGAACGAGCAGTACTTC.

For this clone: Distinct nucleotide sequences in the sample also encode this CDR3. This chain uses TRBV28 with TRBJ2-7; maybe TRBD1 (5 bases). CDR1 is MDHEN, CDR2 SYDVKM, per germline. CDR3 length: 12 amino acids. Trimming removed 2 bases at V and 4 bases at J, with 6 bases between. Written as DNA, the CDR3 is TGTGCCAGCAGTTTACCAGGGTACGAGCAGTACTTC. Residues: CASSLPGYEQYF.

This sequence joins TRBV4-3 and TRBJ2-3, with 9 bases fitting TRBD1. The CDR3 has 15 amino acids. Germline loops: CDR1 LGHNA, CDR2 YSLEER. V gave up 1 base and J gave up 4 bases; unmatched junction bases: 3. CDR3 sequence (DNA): TGCGCCAGCAGCCAAGGCGGACAGGGGTCAGATACGCAGTATTTT. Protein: CASSQGGQGSDTQYF.

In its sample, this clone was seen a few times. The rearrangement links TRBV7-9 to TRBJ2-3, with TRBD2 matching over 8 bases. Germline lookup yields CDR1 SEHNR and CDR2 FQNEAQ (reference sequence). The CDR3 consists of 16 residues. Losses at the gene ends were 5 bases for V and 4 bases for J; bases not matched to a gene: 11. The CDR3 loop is CASSVEGLVKSDTQYF. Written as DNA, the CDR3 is TGTGCCAGCAGCGTAGAGGGACTAGTGAAGTCAGATACGCAGTATTTT.

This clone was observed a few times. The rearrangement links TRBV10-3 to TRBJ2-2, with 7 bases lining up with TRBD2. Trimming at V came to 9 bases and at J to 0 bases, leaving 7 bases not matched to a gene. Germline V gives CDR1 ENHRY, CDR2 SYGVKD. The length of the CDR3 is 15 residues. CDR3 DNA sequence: TGTGCCATGACAGCGGGACTACCGAACACCGGGGAGCTGTTTTTT. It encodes CAMTAGLPNTGELFF.

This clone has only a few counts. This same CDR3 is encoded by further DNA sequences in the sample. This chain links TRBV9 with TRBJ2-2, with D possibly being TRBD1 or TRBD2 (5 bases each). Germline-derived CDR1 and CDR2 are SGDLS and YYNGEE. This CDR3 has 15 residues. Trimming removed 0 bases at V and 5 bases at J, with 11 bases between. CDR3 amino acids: CASSVGGAQTGELFF. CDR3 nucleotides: TGTGCCAGCAGCGTAGGAGGGGCGCAGACCGGGGAGCTGTTTTTT.

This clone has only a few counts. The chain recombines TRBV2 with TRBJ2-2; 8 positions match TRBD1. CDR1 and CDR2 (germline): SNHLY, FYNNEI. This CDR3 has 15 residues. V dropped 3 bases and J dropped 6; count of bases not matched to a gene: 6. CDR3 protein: CASSDTGTGAGELFF. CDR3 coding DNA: TGTGCCAGCAGTGACACCGGGACAGGAGCCGGGGAGCTGTTTTTT.

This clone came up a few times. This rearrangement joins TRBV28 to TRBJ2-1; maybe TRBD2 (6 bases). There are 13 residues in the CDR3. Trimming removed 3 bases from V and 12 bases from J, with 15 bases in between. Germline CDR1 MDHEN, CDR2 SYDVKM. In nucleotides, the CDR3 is TGTGCCAGCAGTTTTCGAGAGCTGGGGGGGCAGTTCTTC. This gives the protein CASSFRELGGQFF. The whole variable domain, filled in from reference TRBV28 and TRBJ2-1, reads DVKVTQSSRYLVKRTGEKVFLECVQDMDHENMFWYRQDPGLGLRLIYFSYDVKMKEKGDIPEGYSVSREKKERFSLILESASTNQTSMYLCASSFRELGGQFFGPGTRLTVL.

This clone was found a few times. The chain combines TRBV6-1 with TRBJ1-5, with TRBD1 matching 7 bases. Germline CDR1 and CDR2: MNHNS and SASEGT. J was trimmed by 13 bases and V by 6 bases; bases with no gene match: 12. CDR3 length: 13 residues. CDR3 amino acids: CASRATGEGSQHF. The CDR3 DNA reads TGTGCCAGCAGGGCTACAGGGGAAGGGTCACAGCATTTT.

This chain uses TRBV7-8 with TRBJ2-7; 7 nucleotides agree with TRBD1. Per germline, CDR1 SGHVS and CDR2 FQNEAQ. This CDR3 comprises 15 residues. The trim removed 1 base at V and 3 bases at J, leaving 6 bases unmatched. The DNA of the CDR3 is TGTGCCAGCAGCTTAGGCGTCAGGGGGAACTACGAGCAGTACTTC. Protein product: CASSLGVRGNYEQYF.

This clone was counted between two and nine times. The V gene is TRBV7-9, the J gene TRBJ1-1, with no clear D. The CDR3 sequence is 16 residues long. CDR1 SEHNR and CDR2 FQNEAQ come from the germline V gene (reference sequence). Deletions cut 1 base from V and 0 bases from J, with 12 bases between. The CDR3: CASSLVPGSMNTEAFF. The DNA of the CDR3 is TGTGCCAGCAGCTTAGTCCCGGGATCCATGAACACTGAAGCTTTCTTT.

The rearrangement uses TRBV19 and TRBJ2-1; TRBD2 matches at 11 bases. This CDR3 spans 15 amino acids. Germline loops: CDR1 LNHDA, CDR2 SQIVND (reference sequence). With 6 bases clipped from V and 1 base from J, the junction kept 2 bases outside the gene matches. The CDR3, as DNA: TGTGCCAGTAGAACTAGCGGGAGTTCCTACAATGAGCAGTTCTTC. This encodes CASRTSGSSYNEQFF.

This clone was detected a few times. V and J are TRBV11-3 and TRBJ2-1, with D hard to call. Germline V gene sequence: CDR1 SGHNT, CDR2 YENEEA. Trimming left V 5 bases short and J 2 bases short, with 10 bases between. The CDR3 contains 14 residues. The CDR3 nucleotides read TGTGCCAGCAGCCCTTCTCCAGCCTACAATGAGCAGTTCTTC. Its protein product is CASSPSPAYNEQFF.

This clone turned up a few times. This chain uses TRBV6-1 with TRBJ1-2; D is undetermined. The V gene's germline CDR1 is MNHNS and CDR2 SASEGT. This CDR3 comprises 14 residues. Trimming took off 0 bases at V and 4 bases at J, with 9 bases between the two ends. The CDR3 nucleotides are TGTGCCAGCAGTGAAGCGTCGCAGGCCTATGGCTACACCTTC. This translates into CASSEASQAYGYTF.

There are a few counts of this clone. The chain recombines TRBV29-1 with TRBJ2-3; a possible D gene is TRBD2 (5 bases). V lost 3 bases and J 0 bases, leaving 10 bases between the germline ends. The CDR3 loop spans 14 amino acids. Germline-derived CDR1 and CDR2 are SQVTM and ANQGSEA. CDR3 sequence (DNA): TGCAGCGTTGAGAAAAGGACTAGCACAGATACGCAGTATTTT. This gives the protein CSVEKRTSTDTQYF.

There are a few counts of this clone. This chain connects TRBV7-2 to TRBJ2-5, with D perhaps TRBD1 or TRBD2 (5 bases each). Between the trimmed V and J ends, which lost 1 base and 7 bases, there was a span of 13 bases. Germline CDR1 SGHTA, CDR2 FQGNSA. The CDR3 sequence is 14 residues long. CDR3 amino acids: CASSLGPGAGTQYF. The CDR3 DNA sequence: TGTGCCAGCAGCTTAGGTCCTGGGGCGGGGACCCAGTACTTC.

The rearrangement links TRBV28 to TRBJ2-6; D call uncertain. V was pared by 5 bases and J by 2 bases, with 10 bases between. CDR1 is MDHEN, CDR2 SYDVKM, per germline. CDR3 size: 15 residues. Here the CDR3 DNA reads TGTGCCAGCAGTACTACAGTCGCTGGGGCCAACGTCCTGACTTTC. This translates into CASSTTVAGANVLTF.

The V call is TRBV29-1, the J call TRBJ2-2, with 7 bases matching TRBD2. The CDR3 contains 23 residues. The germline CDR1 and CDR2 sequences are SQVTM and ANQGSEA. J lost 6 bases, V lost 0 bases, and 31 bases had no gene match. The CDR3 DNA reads TGCAGCGTTGAAGATCGGTTTGGGGTCATCCTAGGGGCGGGAGATATGGAATCCGGGGAGCTGTTTTTT. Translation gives CSVEDRFGVILGAGDMESGELFF.

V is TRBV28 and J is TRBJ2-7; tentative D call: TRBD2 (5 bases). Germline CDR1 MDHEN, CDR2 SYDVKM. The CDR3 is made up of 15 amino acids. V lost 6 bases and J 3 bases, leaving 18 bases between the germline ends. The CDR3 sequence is CASRYTSAVFYEQYF. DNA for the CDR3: TGTGCCAGCAGATATACTAGTGCGGTATTCTACGAGCAGTACTTC. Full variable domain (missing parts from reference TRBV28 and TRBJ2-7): DVKVTQSSRYLVKRTGEKVFLECVQDMDHENMFWYRQDPGLGLRLIYFSYDVKMKEKGDIPEGYSVSREKKERFSLILESASTNQTSMYLCASRYTSAVFYEQYFGPGTRLTVT.

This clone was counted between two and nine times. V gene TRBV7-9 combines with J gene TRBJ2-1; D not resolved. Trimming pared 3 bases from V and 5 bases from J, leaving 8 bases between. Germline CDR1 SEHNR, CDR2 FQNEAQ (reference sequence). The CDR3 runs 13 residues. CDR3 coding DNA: TGTGCCAGCAGCTTCTTACAGAACAATGAGCAGTTCTTC. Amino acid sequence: CASSFLQNNEQFF.

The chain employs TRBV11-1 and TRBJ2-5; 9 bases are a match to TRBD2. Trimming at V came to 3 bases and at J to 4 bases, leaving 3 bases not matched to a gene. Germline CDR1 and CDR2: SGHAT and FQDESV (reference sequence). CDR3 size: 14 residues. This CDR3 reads CASSFSGSRETQYF. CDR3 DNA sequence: TGTGCCAGCAGCTTTAGCGGGAGTAGAGAGACCCAGTACTTC.

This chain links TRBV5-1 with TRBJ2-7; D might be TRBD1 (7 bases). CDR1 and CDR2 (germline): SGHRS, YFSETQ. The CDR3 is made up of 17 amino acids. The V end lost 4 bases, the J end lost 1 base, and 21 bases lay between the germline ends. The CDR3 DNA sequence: TGCGCCAGCAGCCAGAACTATAAGACAGGGAGGTCCTACGAGCAGTACTTC. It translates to CASSQNYKTGRSYEQYF.

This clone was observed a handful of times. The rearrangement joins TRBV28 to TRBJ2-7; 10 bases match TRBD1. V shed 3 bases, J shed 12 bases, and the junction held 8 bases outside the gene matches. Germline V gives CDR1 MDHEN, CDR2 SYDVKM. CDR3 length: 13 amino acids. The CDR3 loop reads CASSFRDRGAVYF. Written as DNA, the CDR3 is TGTGCCAGCAGTTTCCGGGACAGGGGAGCGGTGTACTTC.

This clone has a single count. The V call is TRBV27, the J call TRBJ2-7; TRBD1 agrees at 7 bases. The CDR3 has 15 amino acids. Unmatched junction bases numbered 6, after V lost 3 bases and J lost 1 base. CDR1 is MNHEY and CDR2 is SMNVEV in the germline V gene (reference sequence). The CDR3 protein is CASSFLQGFSYEQYF. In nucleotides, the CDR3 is TGTGCCAGCAGTTTCTTACAGGGGTTTTCCTACGAGCAGTACTTC.

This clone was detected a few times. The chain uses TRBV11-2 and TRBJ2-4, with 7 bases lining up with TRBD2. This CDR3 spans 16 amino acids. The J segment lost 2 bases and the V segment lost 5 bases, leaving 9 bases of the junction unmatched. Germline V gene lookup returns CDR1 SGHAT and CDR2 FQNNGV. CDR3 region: CASSPGLVTPKNIQYF. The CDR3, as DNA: TGTGCCAGCAGCCCAGGACTAGTTACACCCAAAAACATTCAGTACTTC.

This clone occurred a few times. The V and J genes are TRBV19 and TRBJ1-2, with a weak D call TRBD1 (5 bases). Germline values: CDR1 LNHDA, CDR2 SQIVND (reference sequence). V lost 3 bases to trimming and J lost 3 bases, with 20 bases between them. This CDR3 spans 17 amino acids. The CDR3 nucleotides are TGTGCCAGTAGTATTTTAGTGAGGCCAGGGCGCGACTATGGCTACACCTTC. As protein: CASSILVRPGRDYGYTF.